This T cell receptor (beta chain) is drawn from a study of cytomegalovirus exposure and HLA in healthy donors. V was trimmed by 4 bases and J by 8 bases, leaving 14 bases between them. The CDR3 loop spans 14 amino acids. The V gene's germline CDR1 is LNHDA and CDR2 SQIVND (reference sequence). Comments on this clone: As yet, its antigen is unknown.

General study findings and limits: Rarity characterized most TCR sequences, yet some public TCRs appeared in many donors. In a later analysis, DRB1 alleles had the most associated TCRs; HLA-C alleles the fewest.

Likely unrecorded immune exposures existed in these nominally healthy donors. The study ran its PCR with 60 Vbeta and 13 Jbeta primers. TCRdb's copy holds only in-frame clones and misses some; the assay was immunoSEQ multiplex PCR. The sample contains 130,000 to 150,000 clones, more than 75% of which appear only once. Sequenced input: PBMCs. The chain carries TRBV19 and TRBJ1-4; D remains ambiguous. The receptor's source is a female donor in good health and CMV-seronegative. The DNA for the CDR3 is TGTGCCAGTAGTACCAGCGGACCGGGCGAAAAACTGTTTTTT. Amino acid sequence: CASSTSGPGEKLFF.